Included here is one TCR beta chain sequence, with context. Its antigen is unidentified. The data were taken from a study of shared clonotypes between healthy human individuals. Deep-level assay runs were performed. Every subset had its genomic DNA shared out evenly among several immunoSEQ plates. The protocol was immunoSEQ multiplex PCR, while the TCRdb copy is restricted to in-frame clones and leaves out a portion. In the table there are some 2 million clones, 95% of which are singletons. Whole-study findings and limits: Tissues were not sampled, only blood, and their repertoires likely differ.

This CDR3 region has 13 residues. The V and J genes are TRBV21-1 and TRBJ1-5. TRBV21-1 is labeled a pseudogene. Sequenced: naive CD4+ T cells sorted from blood. The sample's subset: CD45RA+ positively selected. The receptor was isolated from a young man in good health. The CDR3 loop reads CASSLSVGQPQHF. CDR3 DNA sequence: TGTGCCAGCAGCCTCTCCGTGGGTCAGCCCCAGCATTTT.